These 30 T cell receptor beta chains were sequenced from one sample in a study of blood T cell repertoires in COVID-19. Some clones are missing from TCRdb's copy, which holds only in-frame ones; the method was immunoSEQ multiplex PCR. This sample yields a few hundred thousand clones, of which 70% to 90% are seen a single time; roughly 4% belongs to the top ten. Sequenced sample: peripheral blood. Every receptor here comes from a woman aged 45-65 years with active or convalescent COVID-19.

The CDR3 DNA is TGTGCCAGTAGGATCGGGACAGATAATTCACCCCTCCACTTT. Its translation is CASRIGTDNSPLHF. The chain combines TRBV19 with TRBJ1-6, with TRBD1 identical over 7 bases. Germline assignment: CDR1 LNHDA and CDR2 SQIVND (reference sequence). This CDR3 contains 14 residues. V gave up 6 bases and J gave up 5 bases; unmatched junction bases: 4.

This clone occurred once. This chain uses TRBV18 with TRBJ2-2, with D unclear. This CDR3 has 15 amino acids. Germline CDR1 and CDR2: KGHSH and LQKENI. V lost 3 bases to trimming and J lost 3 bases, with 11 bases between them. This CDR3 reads CASSPYEFYTGELFF. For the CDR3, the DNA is TGTGCCAGCTCACCCTACGAGTTTTACACCGGGGAGCTGTTTTTT. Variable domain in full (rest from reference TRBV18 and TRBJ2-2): NAGVMQNPRHLVRRRGQEARLRCSPMKGHSHVYWYRQLPEEGLKFMVYLQKENIIDESGMPKERFSAEFPKEGPSILRIQQVVRGDSAAYFCASSPYEFYTGELFFGEGSRLTVL.

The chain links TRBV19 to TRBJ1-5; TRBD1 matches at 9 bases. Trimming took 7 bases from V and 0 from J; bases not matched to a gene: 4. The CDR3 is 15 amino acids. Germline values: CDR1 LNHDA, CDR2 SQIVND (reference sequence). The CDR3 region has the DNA TGTGCCAGTATATCGACAGGGGGTAGCAATCAGCCCCAGCATTTT. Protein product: CASISTGGSNQPQHF.

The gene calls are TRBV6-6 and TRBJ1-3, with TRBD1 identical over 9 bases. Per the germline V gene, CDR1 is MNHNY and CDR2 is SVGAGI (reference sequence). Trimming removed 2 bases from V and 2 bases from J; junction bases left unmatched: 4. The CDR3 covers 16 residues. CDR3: CASSYGTGKAGNTIYF. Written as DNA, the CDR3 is TGTGCCAGCAGTTACGGGACAGGGAAGGCTGGAAACACCATATATTTT.

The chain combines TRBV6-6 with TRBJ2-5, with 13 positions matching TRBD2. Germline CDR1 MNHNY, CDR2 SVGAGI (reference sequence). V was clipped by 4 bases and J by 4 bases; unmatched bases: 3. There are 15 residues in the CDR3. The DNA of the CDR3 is TGTGCCAGCAGTTCTAGGACTAGCGGGGGAGAGACCCAGTACTTC. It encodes CASSSRTSGGETQYF.

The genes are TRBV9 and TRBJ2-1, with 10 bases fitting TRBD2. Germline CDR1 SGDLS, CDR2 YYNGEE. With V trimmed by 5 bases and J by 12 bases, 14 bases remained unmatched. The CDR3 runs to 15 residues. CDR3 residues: CASRPSGGFNERQFF. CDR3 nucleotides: TGTGCCAGCAGACCTAGCGGGGGCTTTAATGAGCGGCAGTTCTTC.

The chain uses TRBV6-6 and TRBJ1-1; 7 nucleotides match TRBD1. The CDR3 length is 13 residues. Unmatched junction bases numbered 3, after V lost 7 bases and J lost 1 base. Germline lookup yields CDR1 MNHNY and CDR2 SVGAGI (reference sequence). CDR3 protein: CASMGQQNTEAFF. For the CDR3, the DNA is TGTGCCAGCATGGGACAGCAGAACACTGAAGCTTTCTTT.

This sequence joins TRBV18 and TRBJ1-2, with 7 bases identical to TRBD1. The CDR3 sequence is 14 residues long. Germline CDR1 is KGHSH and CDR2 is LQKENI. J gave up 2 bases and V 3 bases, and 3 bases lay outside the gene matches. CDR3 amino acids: CASSPGQVNYGYTF. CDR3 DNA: TGTGCCAGCTCACCTGGACAGGTCAACTATGGCTACACCTTC. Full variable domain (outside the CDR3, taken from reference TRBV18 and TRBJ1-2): NAGVMQNPRHLVRRRGQEARLRCSPMKGHSHVYWYRQLPEEGLKFMVYLQKENIIDESGMPKERFSAEFPKEGPSILRIQQVVRGDSAAYFCASSPGQVNYGYTFGSGTRLTVV.

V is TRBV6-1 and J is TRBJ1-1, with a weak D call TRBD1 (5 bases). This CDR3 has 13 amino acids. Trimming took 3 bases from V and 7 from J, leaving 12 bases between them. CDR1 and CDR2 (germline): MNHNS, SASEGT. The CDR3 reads CASSDVVGGEAFF. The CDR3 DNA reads TGTGCCAGCAGTGATGTGGTGGGGGGTGAAGCTTTCTTT.

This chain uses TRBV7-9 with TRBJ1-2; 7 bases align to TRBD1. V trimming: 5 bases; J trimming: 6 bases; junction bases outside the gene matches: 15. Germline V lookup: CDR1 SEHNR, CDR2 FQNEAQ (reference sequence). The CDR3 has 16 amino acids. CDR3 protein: CASSRPPTGLGHGYTF. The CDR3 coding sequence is TGTGCCAGCAGCCGACCCCCGACAGGGTTGGGCCATGGCTACACCTTC.

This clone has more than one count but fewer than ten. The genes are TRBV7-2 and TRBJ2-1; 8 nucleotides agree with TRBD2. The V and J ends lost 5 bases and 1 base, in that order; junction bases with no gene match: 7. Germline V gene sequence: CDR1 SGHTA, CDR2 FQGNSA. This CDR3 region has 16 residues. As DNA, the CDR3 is TGTGCCAGCAGCCAGGGACTAGGCGGTTCCTACAATGAGCAGTTCTTC. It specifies CASSQGLGGSYNEQFF.

Written as DNA, the CDR3 is TGTGCCAGCAGCCACCTTGACACCATATATTTT. This encodes CASSHLDTIYF. This chain links TRBV3-1 (or the pseudogene TRBV3-2) with TRBJ1-3; D uncertain. Trimming shortened V by 3 bases and J by 8 bases, and 5 bases separated the two germline ends. CDR3 length: 11 amino acids. The germline V gene has CDR1 LGHDT and CDR2 YNNKEL (reference sequence).

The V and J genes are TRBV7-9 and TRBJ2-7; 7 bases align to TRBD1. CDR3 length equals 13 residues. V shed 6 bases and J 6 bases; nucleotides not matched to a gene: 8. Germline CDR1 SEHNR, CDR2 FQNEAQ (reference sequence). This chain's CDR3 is CASSRDSSREQYF. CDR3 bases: TGTGCCAGCAGTCGGGACAGCTCCCGCGAGCAGTACTTC.

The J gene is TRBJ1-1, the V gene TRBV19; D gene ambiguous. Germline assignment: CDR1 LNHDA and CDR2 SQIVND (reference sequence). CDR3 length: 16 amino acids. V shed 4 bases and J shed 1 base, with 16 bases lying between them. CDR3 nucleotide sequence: TGTGCCAGTAGTACTCACCCCGGACGGGGGAACACTGAAGCTTTCTTT. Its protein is CASSTHPGRGNTEAFF.

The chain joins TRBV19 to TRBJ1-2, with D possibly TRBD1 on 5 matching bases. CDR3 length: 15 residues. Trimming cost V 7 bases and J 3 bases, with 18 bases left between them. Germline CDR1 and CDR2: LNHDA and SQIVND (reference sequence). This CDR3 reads CASIALDGGDYGYTF. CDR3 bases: TGTGCCAGTATCGCTCTAGATGGAGGGGACTATGGCTACACCTTC.

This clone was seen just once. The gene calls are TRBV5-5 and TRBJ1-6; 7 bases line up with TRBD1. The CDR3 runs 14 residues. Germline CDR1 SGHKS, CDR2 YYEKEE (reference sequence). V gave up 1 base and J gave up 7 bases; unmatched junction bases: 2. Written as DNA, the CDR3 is TGTGCCAGCAGCTTGCGACAGGGAAATTCACCCCTCCACTTT. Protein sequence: CASSLRQGNSPLHF.

The CDR3 reads CATSRDGGALSPEAFF. DNA for the CDR3: TGTGCCACCAGCAGAGACGGGGGGGCCCTGTCTCCTGAAGCTTTCTTT. The rearrangement links TRBV15 to TRBJ1-1; maybe TRBD1 (6 bases). CDR1 and CDR2 (germline): LNHNV, YYDKDF (reference sequence). The CDR3 spans 16 residues. Trimming left V 0 bases short and J 6 bases short, with 17 bases between.

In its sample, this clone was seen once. DNA of the CDR3: TGTGCCAGCAGCTTAGGTCCAGGGGACTCCTACGAGCAGTACTTC. Residues: CASSLGPGDSYEQYF. The chain carries TRBV7-2 and TRBJ2-7; possible D gene TRBD1, 6 bases. The CDR3 contains 15 residues. V was trimmed by 1 base and J by 0 bases, leaving 10 bases between them. Per germline, CDR1 SGHTA and CDR2 FQGNSA.

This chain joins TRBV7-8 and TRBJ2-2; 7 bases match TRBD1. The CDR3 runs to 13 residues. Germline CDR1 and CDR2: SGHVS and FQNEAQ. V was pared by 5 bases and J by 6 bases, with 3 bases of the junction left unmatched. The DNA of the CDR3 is TGTGCCAGCAGCCACGGACAGGCCGGGGAGCTGTTTTTT. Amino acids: CASSHGQAGELFF.

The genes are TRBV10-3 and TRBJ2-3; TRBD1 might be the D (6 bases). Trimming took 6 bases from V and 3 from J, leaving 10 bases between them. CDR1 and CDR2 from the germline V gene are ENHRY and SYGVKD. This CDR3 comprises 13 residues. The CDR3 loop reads CAISLGQTDTQYF. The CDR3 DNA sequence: TGTGCCATCAGCCTCGGACAGACAGATACGCAGTATTTT.

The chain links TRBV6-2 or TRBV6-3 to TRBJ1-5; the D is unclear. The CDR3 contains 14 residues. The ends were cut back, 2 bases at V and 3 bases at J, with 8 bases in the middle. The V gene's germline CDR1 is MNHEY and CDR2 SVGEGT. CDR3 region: CASSYLNPNQPQHF. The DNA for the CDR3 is TGTGCCAGCAGTTACCTAAACCCCAATCAGCCCCAGCATTTT.

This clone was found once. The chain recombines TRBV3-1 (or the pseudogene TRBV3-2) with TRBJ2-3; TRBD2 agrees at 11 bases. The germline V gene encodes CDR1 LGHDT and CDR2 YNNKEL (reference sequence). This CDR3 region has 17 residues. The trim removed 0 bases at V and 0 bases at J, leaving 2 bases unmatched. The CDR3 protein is CASSQDRTSGSTDTQYF. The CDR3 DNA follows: TGTGCCAGCAGCCAAGATAGGACTAGCGGGAGCACAGATACGCAGTATTTT.

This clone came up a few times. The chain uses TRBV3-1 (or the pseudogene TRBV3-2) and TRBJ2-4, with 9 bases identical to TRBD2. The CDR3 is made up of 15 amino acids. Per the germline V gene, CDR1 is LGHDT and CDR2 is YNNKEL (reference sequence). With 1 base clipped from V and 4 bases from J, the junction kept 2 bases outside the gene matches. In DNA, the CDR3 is TGTGCCAGCAGCCAAGCCACTAGCGGGAAAAACATTCAGTACTTC. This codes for CASSQATSGKNIQYF.

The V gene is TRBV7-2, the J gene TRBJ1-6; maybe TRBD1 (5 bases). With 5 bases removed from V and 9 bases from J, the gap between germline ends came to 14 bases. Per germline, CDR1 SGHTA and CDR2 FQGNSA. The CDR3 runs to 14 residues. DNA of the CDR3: TGTGCCAGCAGCCCATTGAACCAGGGTTCACCCCTCCACTTT. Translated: CASSPLNQGSPLHF.

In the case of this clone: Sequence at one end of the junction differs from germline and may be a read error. The CDR3 DNA sequence: TGTGCAATCAAGGGAGCAACTAATGAAAAACTGTTTTTT. Its protein product is CAIKGATNEKLFF. The chain combines TRBV10-3 with TRBJ1-4; no reliable D call. This CDR3 spans 13 amino acids. Per germline, CDR1 ENHRY and CDR2 SYGVKD.

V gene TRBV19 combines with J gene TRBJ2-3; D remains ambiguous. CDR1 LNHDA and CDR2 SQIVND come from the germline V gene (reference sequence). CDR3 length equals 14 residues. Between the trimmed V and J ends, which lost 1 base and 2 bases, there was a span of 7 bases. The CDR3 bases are TGTGCCAGTAGTATAGGGCTAGACACAGATACGCAGTATTTT. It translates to CASSIGLDTDTQYF.

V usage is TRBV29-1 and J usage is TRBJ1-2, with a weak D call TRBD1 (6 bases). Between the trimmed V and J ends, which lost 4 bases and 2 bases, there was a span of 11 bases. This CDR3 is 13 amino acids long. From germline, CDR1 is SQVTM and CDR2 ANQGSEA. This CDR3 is CSVGDNRNYGYTF. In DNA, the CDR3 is TGCAGCGTTGGGGACAACAGGAACTATGGCTACACCTTC.

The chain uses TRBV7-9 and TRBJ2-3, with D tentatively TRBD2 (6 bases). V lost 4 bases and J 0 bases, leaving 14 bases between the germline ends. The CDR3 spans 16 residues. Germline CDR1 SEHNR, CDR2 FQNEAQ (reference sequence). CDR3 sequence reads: CASSSLRLVSTDTQYF. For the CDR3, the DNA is TGTGCCAGCAGCTCGTTGAGACTAGTGAGCACAGATACGCAGTATTTT.

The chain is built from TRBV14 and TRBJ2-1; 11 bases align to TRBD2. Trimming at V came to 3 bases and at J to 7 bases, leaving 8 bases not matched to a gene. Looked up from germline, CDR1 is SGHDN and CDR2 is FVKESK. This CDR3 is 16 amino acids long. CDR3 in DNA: TGTGCCAGCAGCCACAGCCCTAGCGGGAGGAGAAATGAGCAGTTCTTC. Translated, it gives CASSHSPSGRRNEQFF.

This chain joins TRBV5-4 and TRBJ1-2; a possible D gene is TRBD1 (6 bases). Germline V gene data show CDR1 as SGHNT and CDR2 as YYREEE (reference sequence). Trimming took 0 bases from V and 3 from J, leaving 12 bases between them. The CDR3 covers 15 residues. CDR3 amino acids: CASSLVGSGDYGYTF. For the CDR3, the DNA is TGTGCCAGCAGCTTGGTCGGGTCAGGGGACTATGGCTACACCTTC.